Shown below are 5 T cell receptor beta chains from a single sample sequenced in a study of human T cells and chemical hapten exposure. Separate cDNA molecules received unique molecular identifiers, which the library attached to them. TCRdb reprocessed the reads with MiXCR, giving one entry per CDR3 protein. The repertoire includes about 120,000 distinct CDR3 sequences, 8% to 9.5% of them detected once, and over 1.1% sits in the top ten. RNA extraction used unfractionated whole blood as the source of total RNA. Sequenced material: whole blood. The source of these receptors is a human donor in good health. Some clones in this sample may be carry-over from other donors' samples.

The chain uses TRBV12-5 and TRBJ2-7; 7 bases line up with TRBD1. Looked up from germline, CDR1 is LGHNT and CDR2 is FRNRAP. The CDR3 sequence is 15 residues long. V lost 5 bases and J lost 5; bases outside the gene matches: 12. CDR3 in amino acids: CASGPPGQPSDEQYF. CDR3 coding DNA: TGTGCTAGTGGTCCACCGGGACAGCCATCCGACGAGCAGTACTTC.

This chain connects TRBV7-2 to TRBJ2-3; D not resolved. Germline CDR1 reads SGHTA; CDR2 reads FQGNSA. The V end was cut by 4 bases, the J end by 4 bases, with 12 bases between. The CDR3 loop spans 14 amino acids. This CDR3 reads CASSSISRPDTQYF. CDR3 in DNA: TGTGCCAGCAGCTCGATCTCTAGACCAGATACGCAGTATTTT.

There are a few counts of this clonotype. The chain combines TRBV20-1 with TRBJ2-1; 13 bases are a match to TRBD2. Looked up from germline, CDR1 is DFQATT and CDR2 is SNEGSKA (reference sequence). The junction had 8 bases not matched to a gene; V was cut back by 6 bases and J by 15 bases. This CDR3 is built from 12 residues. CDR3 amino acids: CSAPRTSGSPFF. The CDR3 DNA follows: TGCAGTGCCCCCCGGACTAGCGGGAGTCCGTTCTTC.

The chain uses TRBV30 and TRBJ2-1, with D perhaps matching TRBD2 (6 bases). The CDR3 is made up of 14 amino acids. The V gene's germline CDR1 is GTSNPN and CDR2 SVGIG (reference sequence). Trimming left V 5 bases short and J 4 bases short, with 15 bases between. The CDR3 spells CAWLTVGSYNEQFF. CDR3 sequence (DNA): TGTGCCTGGCTGACTGTCGGGAGTTACAATGAGCAGTTCTTC.

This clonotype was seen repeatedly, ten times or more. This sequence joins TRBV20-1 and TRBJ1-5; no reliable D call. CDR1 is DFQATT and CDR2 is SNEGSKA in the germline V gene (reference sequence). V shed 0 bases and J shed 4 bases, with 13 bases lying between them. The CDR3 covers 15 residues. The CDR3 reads CSARETILGNQPQHF. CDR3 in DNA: TGCAGTGCTAGAGAGACCATTCTGGGAAATCAGCCCCAGCATTTT.